These 5 T cell receptor beta chains share one sample of origin, sequenced in a study of T cell responses to AZD1222 COVID-19 vaccine. The method was immunoSEQ multiplex PCR; TCRdb's version includes in-frame clones alone and lacks a portion of them. This repertoire shows 75,000 to 100,000 clones, approximately 88% found once; its top ten account for about 3%. The material was peripheral blood, obtained on day 0 of AZD1222 vaccination. The source is an adult in good health.

This clone was seen a single time. V usage is TRBV11-3 and J usage is TRBJ2-1; a possible D gene is TRBD2 (5 bases). Between the trimmed V and J ends, which lost 5 bases and 0 bases, there was a span of 11 bases. The CDR3 is made up of 15 amino acids. Germline values: CDR1 SGHNT, CDR2 YENEEA. The CDR3 spells CASSHGESSYNEQFF. CDR3 nucleotide sequence: TGTGCCAGCAGCCATGGGGAGAGCTCCTACAATGAGCAGTTCTTC.

The chain employs TRBV9 and TRBJ2-5; tentative D call: TRBD2 (5 bases). The V gene lost 1 base and the J gene lost 7 bases, with 17 bases spanning the gap. The CDR3 is 15 residues long. Per the germline V gene, CDR1 is SGDLS and CDR2 is YYNGEE. The CDR3 nucleotides are TGTGCCAGCAGCGTAAACAGCGGTCATGGCGGGACCCAGTACTTC. Translated: CASSVNSGHGGTQYF. Full variable domain (rest looked up from reference TRBV9 and TRBJ2-5): DSGVTQTPKHLITATGQRVTLRCSPRSGDLSVYWYQQSLDQGLQFLIQYYNGEERAKGNILERFSAQQFPDLHSELNLSSLELGDSALYFCASSVNSGHGGTQYFGPGTRLLVL.

The chain combines TRBV7-8 with TRBJ2-1; no definite D call. This CDR3 is built from 14 residues. V was shortened by 4 bases and J by 2 bases, with 9 bases between the two germline ends. Germline-derived CDR1 and CDR2 are SGHVS and FQNEAQ. DNA of the CDR3: TGTGCCAGCAGCTGGCGTGGGCCCTACAATGAGCAGTTCTTC. Encoded protein: CASSWRGPYNEQFF.

CDR3 sequence reads: CASSLAWGSYEQYF. Written as DNA, the CDR3 is TGTGCCAGCAGCTTAGCGTGGGGGAGTTACGAGCAGTACTTC. This chain uses TRBV7-9 with TRBJ2-7; D is tentatively TRBD1 or TRBD2 (5 bases each). V lost 0 bases and J lost 4, with 10 bases in between. Germline V gene data show CDR1 as SEHNR and CDR2 as FQNEAQ (reference sequence). The CDR3 contains 14 residues.

This sequence joins TRBV6-2 or TRBV6-3 and TRBJ2-3; 7 bases match TRBD2. Germline lookup yields CDR1 MNHEY and CDR2 SVGEGT. The CDR3 has 14 residues. Trimming took 5 bases from V and 2 from J; bases not matched to a gene: 4. The CDR3 loop reads CASSAGTTTDTQYF. The DNA for the CDR3 is TGTGCCAGCAGTGCCGGGACTACCACAGATACGCAGTATTTT.